This T cell receptor beta chain was obtained from a study of siplizumab effects on memory and regulatory T cells. Findings and caveats of the study: Alloreactive sequences traceable to unstimulated CD4+ memory cells were significantly reduced by siplizumab. There were only a minor fraction of alloreactive clones that mapped to unstimulated subsets. A naive or memory phenotype could not be assigned to roughly 75-96% of the proliferating CD4+ or CD8+ clones.

The CDR3 extends over 17 amino acids. J gave up 12 bases and V 2 bases, and 19 bases lay outside the gene matches. CDR1 is MNHNS, CDR2 SASEGT, per germline. Note on this clone: What it binds is unknown.

The data were produced by immunoSEQ multiplex PCR, yet TCRdb's version contains in-frame clones alone and is incomplete. This table has 100,000 or so clones, 92% appearing once. This clonotype originated in a human donor in good health. The sequencing input was Tregs sorted from blood. V and J are TRBV6-1 and TRBJ2-1; 7 bases match TRBD2. The CDR3 loop reads CASSETSGRLSTMRQFF. The DNA for the CDR3 is TGTGCCAGCAGTGAAACCTCCGGGAGGCTATCTACAATGAGGCAGTTCTTC.